This is a list of T cell receptor beta chains from one sample in a study of blood T cell repertoires in COVID-19. The repertoire was sequenced with immunoSEQ multiplex PCR; TCRdb's copy has only in-frame clones and lacks some. The table includes fewer than 200,000 clones, around 86% detected once. The specimen sequenced was peripheral blood. These receptor sequences come from a man aged 40-49 years with active or convalescent COVID-19. The CDR3 runs from the conserved cysteine through the conserved F or W.

TRBJ1-1,TRBV10-3,CAISLQQGSGTEAFF
TRBJ1-2,TRBV7-9,CASSLGAARYTF
TRBJ2-1,TRBV29-1,CSLVPGAGYEQFF
TRBJ2-1,TRBV18,CASSSGGTGRIEQFF
TRBJ2-7,TRBV3-1/TRBV3-2,CASSQVQNEQYF
TRBJ2-1,TRBV4-2,CASSQDASGGYNEQFF
TRBJ1-6,TRBV19,CASKSGENNSPLHF
TRBJ1-6,TRBV9,CASSQGPNSPLHF
TRBJ1-6,TRBV12-5,CASGWGEVGSPLHF
TRBJ1-4,TRBV3-1/TRBV3-2,CASSQTKGLNEKLFF
TRBJ1-6,TRBV11-2,CASSLATGGNSPLHF
TRBJ1-6,TRBV19,CASRRTGSSYNSPLHF
TRBJ1-4,TRBV7-9,CASRKGGNNEKLFF
TRBJ2-7,TRBV7-2,CASSQGLAAYEQYF
TRBJ1-3,TRBV5-1,CASSLAGANGNTIYF